The next 24 T cell receptor beta chains were all read from a single sample in a study of T cells in Graves' hyperthyroidism and ophthalmopathy. TCR beta CDR3 regions were amplified from RNA transcripts. TCR CDR3 regions were first amplified by RT-PCR with HTBI primers. TCRdb used MiXCR to reprocess the multiplex PCR reads, holding one entry per CDR3 protein. Of 640,000 or so distinct CDR3 sequences listed, 11% to 15% are singletons. The sequenced sample was blood. The receptors derive from a woman under 30 with Graves' ophthalmopathy.

The V call is TRBV30, the J call TRBJ2-5; 10 bases agree with TRBD1. The length of the CDR3 is 16 residues. Germline CDR1 is GTSNPN and CDR2 is SVGIG (reference sequence). V was pared by 4 bases and J by 5 bases, with 13 bases of the junction left unmatched. In DNA form, the CDR3 reads TGTGCCTGGAAGCGCTCCCGGGACAGGGGCCAGGAGACCCAGTACTTC. This gives the protein CAWKRSRDRGQETQYF. The variable domain in full, with the rest retrieved from reference TRBV30 and TRBJ2-5, is SQTIHQWPATLVQPVGSPLSLECTVEGTSNPNLYWYRQAAGRGLQLLFYSVGIGQISSEVPQNLSASRPQDRQFILSSKKLLLSDSGFYLCAWKRSRDRGQETQYFGPGTRLLVL.

Regarding this clonotype: This clone may be a read error of a much larger clone one base away. This likely comes from a read error, as the CDR3 has no conserved phenylalanine or tryptophan at its end. The genes are TRBV7-9 and TRBJ1-1; no reliable D call. The CDR3 spans 10 residues. Trimming shortened V by 8 bases and J by 8 bases, and 9 bases separated the two germline ends. CDR1 and CDR2 (germline): SEHNR, FQNEAQ (reference sequence). The CDR3 nucleotides are TGTGCCAGCGGCTACAGAGAAGCTTTCGTT. It specifies CASGYREAFV.

The V gene is TRBV6-1, the J gene TRBJ2-3; no definite D call. The CDR3 sequence is 14 residues long. V lost 7 bases and J lost 0, with 11 bases in between. Germline CDR1 MNHNS, CDR2 SASEGT. The CDR3 bases are TGTGCCAGCATCGCCAGAGCTAGCACAGATACGCAGTATTTT. It specifies CASIARASTDTQYF.

This clonotype has a single count. The genes are TRBV9 and TRBJ2-3; possible D gene TRBD1, 5 bases. The CDR3 covers 14 residues. V was cut by 0 bases and J by 6 bases, with 11 bases left in between. Germline values: CDR1 SGDLS, CDR2 YYNGEE. This CDR3 is CASSVVGRADTQYF. The CDR3 nucleotides are TGTGCCAGCAGCGTAGTGGGCAGGGCTGATACGCAGTATTTT.

In this sample, this clonotype turned up many times. The rearrangement joins TRBV7-3 to TRBJ2-7, with 7 bases aligning to TRBD1. Germline assignment: CDR1 SGHTA and CDR2 FQGTGA. The CDR3 covers 15 residues. J was trimmed by 2 bases and V by 5 bases; bases with no gene match: 9. CDR3 sequence (DNA): TGTGCCAGCAGCCCGTATCCCGGGACAGCCTACGAGCAGTACTTC. Protein product: CASSPYPGTAYEQYF.

This clonotype was observed many times. This chain joins TRBV6-1 and TRBJ1-5; TRBD1 is a possible D gene (5 bases). The CDR3 has 15 residues. Germline V gene data show CDR1 as MNHNS and CDR2 as SASEGT. Trimming left V 1 base short and J 1 base short, with 8 bases between. In DNA form, the CDR3 reads TGTGCCAGCAGTGAAGGGACACCAAGCAATCAGCCCCAGCATTTT. Protein product: CASSEGTPSNQPQHF.

This clonotype has only a few counts. The chain employs TRBV27 and TRBJ2-2; D is possibly TRBD1 (5 bases). V was trimmed by 9 bases and J by 4 bases, leaving 24 bases between them. The CDR3 is 17 residues long. Germline values: CDR1 MNHEY, CDR2 SMNVEV (reference sequence). The CDR3 loop is CARKPRKGAPRTGELFF. As DNA, the CDR3 is TGTGCCAGGAAACCCAGGAAAGGGGCCCCGCGCACCGGGGAGCTGTTTTTT.

This clonotype has at least ten counts. J is TRBJ2-1 and V is TRBV3-1; TRBD1 aligns across 10 bases. The CDR3 extends over 15 amino acids. V lost 4 bases and J lost 6; bases outside the gene matches: 6. Per germline, CDR1 LGHDT and CDR2 YNNKEL (reference sequence). The CDR3 DNA follows: TGTGCCAGCAGCCGTTGGACAGGGGGTGTCAATGAGCAGTTCTTC. Translating gives CASSRWTGGVNEQFF.

This clonotype was seen at least ten times. V gene TRBV5-1 combines with J gene TRBJ2-7, with D possibly being TRBD1 (5 bases). V lost 0 bases to trimming and J lost 5 bases, with 6 bases between them. The CDR3 consists of 12 residues. The V gene's germline CDR1 is SGHRS and CDR2 YFSETQ. CDR3 amino acids: CASSLEGHEQYF. The CDR3, as DNA: TGCGCCAGCAGCTTGGAGGGGCACGAGCAGTACTTC.

This clonotype was found many times. The chain combines TRBV7-2 with TRBJ1-2, with a tentative D call TRBD1 (5 bases). This CDR3 has 16 residues. Trimming shortened V by 1 base and J by 7 bases, and 19 bases separated the two germline ends. The V gene's germline CDR1 is SGHTA and CDR2 FQGNSA. The CDR3 DNA reads as TGTGCCAGCAGCTTAGATACGGTAGACAGAGCGGCTGGCTACACCTTC. It encodes CASSLDTVDRAAGYTF. Full variable domain (rest looked up from reference TRBV7-2 and TRBJ1-2): GAGVSQSPSNKVTEKGKDVELRCDPISGHTALYWYRQSLGQGLEFLIYFQGNSAPDKSGLPSDRFSAERTGGSVSTLTIQRTQQEDSAVYLCASSLDTVDRAAGYTFGSGTRLTVV.

The V gene is TRBV20-1, the J gene TRBJ1-5; 8 bases align to TRBD1. V shed 0 bases and J 6 bases; nucleotides not matched to a gene: 7. The CDR3 loop spans 15 amino acids. CDR1 DFQATT and CDR2 SNEGSKA come from the germline V gene (reference sequence). The CDR3 here is CSARDAQGVGQPQHF. Here the CDR3 DNA reads TGCAGTGCTAGAGATGCACAGGGGGTAGGTCAGCCCCAGCATTTT.

This clonotype was seen repeatedly, ten times or more. CDR3 residues: CASSTGLAVYEQYF. In DNA, the CDR3 is TGTGCCAGCAGCACGGGACTAGCGGTTTACGAGCAGTACTTC. The V gene is TRBV7-2, the J gene TRBJ2-7; 11 bases fit TRBD2. V lost 5 bases and J lost 4; bases outside the gene matches: 4. CDR1 is SGHTA and CDR2 is FQGNSA in the germline V gene. The CDR3 spans 14 residues.

The chain uses TRBV11-2 and TRBJ2-3; TRBD2 agrees at 8 bases. J was trimmed by 3 bases and V by 0 bases; bases with no gene match: 2. The CDR3 length is 15 residues. The germline V gene encodes CDR1 SGHAT and CDR2 FQNNGV. The CDR3 DNA sequence: TGTGCCAGCAGCTTAGAGGCTAGCGGGACAGATACGCAGTATTTT. Protein sequence: CASSLEASGTDTQYF.

This sequence joins TRBV2 and TRBJ1-1; unclear D gene. V lost 1 base and J 4 bases, leaving 7 bases between the germline ends. CDR1 SNHLY and CDR2 FYNNEI come from the germline V gene. The CDR3 contains 13 residues. Here the CDR3 reads CASSEEPFTEAFF. Here the CDR3 DNA reads TGTGCCAGCAGTGAAGAGCCGTTCACTGAAGCTTTCTTT.

The gene calls are TRBV6-5 and TRBJ2-5, with 14 bases aligning to TRBD2. CDR1 is MNHEY and CDR2 is SVGAGI in the germline V gene. The trim removed 2 bases at V and 4 bases at J, leaving 9 bases unmatched. The CDR3 has 18 residues. CDR3 residues: CASSYRGLAGAGGETQYF. CDR3 in DNA: TGTGCCAGCAGTTACCGGGGACTAGCGGGAGCGGGAGGAGAGACCCAGTACTTC.

This chain uses TRBV12-3 or TRBV12-4 with TRBJ1-2; TRBD1 is a possible D gene (5 bases). V gave up 5 bases and J gave up 0 bases, with 13 bases separating them. This CDR3 spans 15 amino acids. The CDR3 is CASSRGITANYGYTF. CDR3 coding DNA: TGTGCCAGCAGTAGGGGAATCACCGCTAACTATGGCTACACCTTC.

At least ten counts were recorded for this clonotype. The V and J genes are TRBV6-2 or TRBV6-3 and TRBJ1-1, with 8 bases that match TRBD1. In germline, CDR1 is MNHEY, CDR2 SVGEGT. Unmatched junction bases numbered 2, after V lost 2 bases and J lost 6 bases. The CDR3 runs to 13 residues. The CDR3 region has the DNA TGTGCCAGCAGTTACACAGGGGGGGCTGAAGCTTTCTTT. Its protein is CASSYTGGAEAFF.

In its sample, this clonotype was seen many times. The chain is built from TRBV28 and TRBJ2-1; 12 bases match TRBD2. V trimming: 2 bases; J trimming: 0 bases; junction bases outside the gene matches: 17. This CDR3 comprises 22 residues. Germline loops: CDR1 MDHEN, CDR2 SYDVKM. The CDR3 DNA follows: TGTGCCAGCAGTTTAGGAGGGAGGGGGGGGACTAGCGGGTCGTCCTCCTACAATGAGCAGTTCTTC. It codes for CASSLGGRGGTSGSSSYNEQFF.

The chain uses TRBV6-2 or TRBV6-3 and TRBJ2-1; D remains unclear. Germline CDR1 reads MNHEY; CDR2 reads SVGEGT. Trimming removed 8 bases at V and 8 bases at J, with 7 bases between. This CDR3 contains 10 residues. CDR3 DNA: TGTGCCAGCGGTGTATATGAGCAGTTCTTC. Its translation is CASGVYEQFF.

In this sample, this clonotype turned up many times. Here the CDR3 reads CAISTSGQGYEQYF. The CDR3 DNA is TGTGCCATCAGTACAAGCGGGCAGGGCTACGAGCAGTACTTC. The chain employs TRBV10-3 and TRBJ2-7, with a weak D call TRBD2 (6 bases). Germline loops: CDR1 ENHRY, CDR2 SYGVKD. The CDR3 consists of 14 residues. Trimming shortened V by 5 bases and J by 3 bases, and 14 bases separated the two germline ends.

Many counts were recorded for this clonotype. This chain joins TRBV7-9 and TRBJ2-7, with D hard to call. Deletions cut 2 bases from V and 4 bases from J, with 15 bases between. The CDR3 has 15 amino acids. Germline CDR1 and CDR2: SEHNR and FQNEAQ (reference sequence). Here the CDR3 reads CASSLSGASVYEQYF. The CDR3 region has the DNA TGTGCCAGCAGCTTAAGTGGCGCGTCGGTATACGAGCAGTACTTC. Filled out from reference TRBV7-9 and TRBJ2-7, the complete variable domain reads DTGVSQNPRHKITKRGQNVTFRCDPISEHNRLYWYRQTLGQGPEFLTYFQNEAQLEKSRLLSDRFSAERPKGSFSTLEIQRTEQGDSAMYLCASSLSGASVYEQYFGPGTRLTVT.

Ten or more counts support this clonotype. The chain couples TRBV7-2 to TRBJ2-1; 8 positions match TRBD2. CDR3 size: 17 residues. Germline CDR1 SGHTA, CDR2 FQGNSA. Trimming removed 0 bases from V and 6 bases from J; junction bases left unmatched: 10. The CDR3 is CASSLALWTSRLNEQFF. The CDR3 nucleotides are TGTGCCAGCAGCTTAGCGCTATGGACTAGCCGGCTCAATGAGCAGTTCTTC.

In its sample, this clonotype was seen many times. V is TRBV30 and J is TRBJ2-3, with unresolved D. Germline CDR1 reads GTSNPN; CDR2 reads SVGIG (reference sequence). The CDR3 has 15 amino acids. V was trimmed by 0 bases and J by 0 bases, leaving 10 bases between them. The CDR3 spells CAWSVVRWSTDTQYF. CDR3 sequence (DNA): TGTGCCTGGAGTGTAGTGAGGTGGAGCACAGATACGCAGTATTTT. Complete variable domain (other parts from reference TRBV30 and TRBJ2-3): SQTIHQWPATLVQPVGSPLSLECTVEGTSNPNLYWYRQAAGRGLQLLFYSVGIGQISSEVPQNLSASRPQDRQFILSSKKLLLSDSGFYLCAWSVVRWSTDTQYFGPGTRLTVL.

This clonotype was seen only a few times. The J gene is TRBJ2-1, the V gene TRBV19; tentative D call: TRBD2 (6 bases). From germline, CDR1 is LNHDA and CDR2 SQIVND (reference sequence). V lost 3 bases to trimming and J lost 6 bases, with 9 bases between them. This CDR3 contains 13 residues. The CDR3 spells CASSIRRGNEQFF. CDR3 nucleotides: TGTGCCAGTAGTATCCGGAGGGGCAATGAGCAGTTCTTC. The variable domain in full, with the rest retrieved from reference TRBV19 and TRBJ2-1, is DGGITQSPKYLFRKEGQNVTLSCEQNLNHDAMYWYRQDPGQGLRLIYYSQIVNDFQKGDIAEGYSVSREKKESFPLTVTSAQKNPTAFYLCASSIRRGNEQFFGPGTRLTVL.